Following are 13 T cell receptor beta chains from one sample sequenced in a study of control samples from healthy donors and cancer patients. The repertoire was sequenced with immunoSEQ multiplex PCR; TCRdb's copy has only in-frame clones and lacks some. The sample consists of about 80,000 clones, 85% to 90% of them appearing once. The sample consisted of blood. These receptors were collected from a man aged 45-65 years in good health.

In this sample, this clone turned up a few times. This CDR3 is also generated by other DNA sequences in the sample. The chain is built from TRBV18 and TRBJ1-3, with D unresolved. The CDR3 consists of 15 residues. The V gene lost 6 bases and the J gene lost 1 base, with 13 bases spanning the gap. CDR1 is KGHSH and CDR2 is LQKENI in the germline V gene. The CDR3 bases are TGTGCCAGCTCGCCGGAAAGTCATTCTGGAAACACCATATATTTT. Translation: CASSPESHSGNTIYF.

The genes are TRBV19 and TRBJ2-1; tentatively, D is TRBD1 (5 bases). The germline CDR1 and CDR2 sequences are LNHDA and SQIVND (reference sequence). This CDR3 contains 15 residues. V was pared by 3 bases and J by 3 bases, with 12 bases between. The CDR3 protein is CASSIQGRRYNEQFF. The CDR3 nucleotides are TGTGCCAGTAGTATCCAGGGCCGCCGCTACAATGAGCAGTTCTTC.

This sequence joins TRBV7-9 and TRBJ1-2; unclear D gene. Trimming left V 0 bases short and J 2 bases short, with 10 bases between. Germline V CDR1 and CDR2: SEHNR, FQNEAQ (reference sequence). This CDR3 spans 15 amino acids. The CDR3 sequence is CASSLARGPNYGYTF. The DNA of the CDR3 is TGTGCCAGCAGCTTAGCGCGAGGACCCAACTATGGCTACACCTTC.

The J gene is TRBJ2-3, the V gene TRBV9, with TRBD2 matching 10 bases. The CDR3 extends over 16 amino acids. The V gene's germline CDR1 is SGDLS and CDR2 YYNGEE. The trim removed 4 bases at V and 5 bases at J, leaving 10 bases unmatched. CDR3 amino acids: CASSLPSGGGGDTQYF. The CDR3 bases are TGTGCCAGCAGCCTCCCTAGCGGGGGAGGCGGAGATACGCAGTATTTT.

The CDR3 DNA sequence: TGTGCCATCAGTGAGCCACCGGGGCTTAAAGCTTTCTTT. Translating it yields CAISEPPGLKAFF. This chain connects TRBV10-3 to TRBJ1-1; a weak D match, TRBD1 (5 bases). The V gene lost 2 bases and the J gene lost 9 bases, with 13 bases spanning the gap. The germline V gene has CDR1 ENHRY and CDR2 SYGVKD. The CDR3 is 13 amino acids.

The chain uses TRBV5-8 and TRBJ1-5; 9 bases map to TRBD1. Looked up from germline, CDR1 is SGHTS and CDR2 is YDEGEE. The CDR3 sequence is 15 residues long. The V gene end was trimmed by 0 bases and the J gene end by 5 bases; junction bases not matched to a gene: 3. CDR3 nucleotides: TGTGCCAGCAGCTTGGGACAGGGGGGAGATCAGCCCCAGCATTTT. As protein: CASSLGQGGDQPQHF.

The rearrangement links TRBV18 to TRBJ1-2, with 7 bases lining up with TRBD1. This CDR3 has 13 amino acids. V shed 6 bases and J 2 bases; nucleotides not matched to a gene: 3. Germline CDR1 is KGHSH and CDR2 is LQKENI. CDR3: CASSGGQNYGYTF. DNA for the CDR3: TGTGCCAGCTCCGGGGGACAGAACTATGGCTACACCTTC.

This clone has only one observation. The J gene is TRBJ1-6, the V gene TRBV5-6, with 7 bases identical to TRBD1. This CDR3 region has 16 residues. Germline V gives CDR1 SGHDT, CDR2 YYEEEE. V shed 2 bases and J 7 bases; nucleotides not matched to a gene: 9. CDR3 region: CASSFPNRDRNSPLHF. CDR3 DNA: TGTGCCAGCAGCTTCCCAAACCGGGACAGAAATTCACCCCTCCACTTT. The full variable domain, with the rest looked up from reference TRBV5-6 and TRBJ1-6, is DAGVTQSPTHLIKTRGQQVTLRCSPKSGHDTVSWYQQALGQGPQFIFQYYEEEERQRGNFPDRFSGHQFPNYSSELNVNALLLGDSALYLCASSFPNRDRNSPLHFGNGTRLTVT.

The V gene is TRBV6-2 or TRBV6-3, the J gene TRBJ2-7; tentative D call: TRBD1 (6 bases). In germline, CDR1 is MNHEY, CDR2 SVGEGT. This CDR3 contains 17 residues. V dropped 4 bases and J dropped 0 bases, with 19 bases sitting between them. CDR3 DNA: TGTGCCAGCAGTTCCGGGACACTAAGGGATAACTCCTACGAGCAGTACTTC. Its translation: CASSSGTLRDNSYEQYF.

Comments on this clone: Other nucleotide sequences in the sample specify the same CDR3. CDR3 nucleotide sequence: TGCGCCAGCAGCCCCCGGGACAGGGAGAACACTGAAGCTTTCTTT. It is translated as CASSPRDRENTEAFF. The chain uses TRBV5-1 and TRBJ1-1; 9 bases are shared with TRBD1. CDR3 length equals 15 residues. The germline V gene encodes CDR1 SGHRS and CDR2 YFSETQ. Losses at the gene ends were 4 bases for V and 1 base for J; bases not matched to a gene: 5.

This chain joins TRBV30 and TRBJ1-1; D might be TRBD1 (6 bases). This CDR3 has 14 amino acids. The V end was cut by 5 bases, the J end by 5 bases, with 18 bases between. Germline CDR1 GTSNPN, CDR2 SVGIG (reference sequence). The CDR3 sequence is CAWLPGQWVTEAFF. As DNA, the CDR3 is TGTGCCTGGTTACCGGGACAATGGGTGACTGAAGCTTTCTTT. Filled out from reference TRBV30 and TRBJ1-1, the complete variable domain reads SQTIHQWPATLVQPVGSPLSLECTVEGTSNPNLYWYRQAAGRGLQLLFYSVGIGQISSEVPQNLSASRPQDRQFILSSKKLLLSDSGFYLCAWLPGQWVTEAFFGQGTRLTVV.

In this sample, this clone turned up a few times. Additional DNA sequences in this sample encode the identical CDR3. The V gene is TRBV4-1, the J gene TRBJ2-2; D gene ambiguous. V shed 3 bases and J shed 1 base, with 6 bases lying between them. CDR1 and CDR2 (germline): MGHRA, YSYEKL. This CDR3 contains 14 residues. CDR3 protein: CASSHSGNTGELFF. In DNA, the CDR3 is TGCGCCAGCAGCCATTCAGGGAACACCGGGGAGCTGTTTTTT.

The chain combines TRBV15 with TRBJ2-3; D may be TRBD1 (7 bases). Germline CDR1 is LNHNV and CDR2 is YYDKDF (reference sequence). The CDR3 runs 15 residues. V was shortened by 10 bases and J by 3 bases, with 20 bases between the two germline ends. The CDR3 nucleotides are TGTGCCATCAGTCAGGGGGGCTACGGGACAGATACGCAGTATTTT. This encodes CAISQGGYGTDTQYF.